This TCR beta chain appears in the sequencing data of a study of blood T cell repertoires in COVID-19. Study overall: Samples of COVID-19 (acute and convalescent) were obtained from the United States, Italy and Spain.

The study drew participants aged about 18 to 95 years from under 30 US areas. In assigning cohorts, the study relied on participant-reported clinical history. Two negative PCRs, clearance, or symptom resolution had been documented for recovered Cohort 3 donors. The V gene end was trimmed by 2 bases and the J gene end by 8 bases; junction bases not matched to a gene: 5. Germline V gene data show CDR1 as SGHTA and CDR2 as FQGTGA. CDR3 length equals 13 residues. The repertoire was sequenced with immunoSEQ multiplex PCR; TCRdb's copy has only in-frame clones and lacks some. The table lists nearly 250,000 clones, more than 75% of them singletons, with over 2% in the top ten. The count of this clone is one.

V and J are TRBV7-3 and TRBJ1-2; TRBD1 agrees at 7 bases. The receptor's source is a woman between 45 and 65 years old who had recovered from COVID-19. Sequencing input: PBMCs or T cells enriched from blood (not recorded which). The CDR3 nucleotides read TGTGCCAGCAGCTTACTACAGGGGCAAGGCTACACCTTC. Translated: CASSLLQGQGYTF.